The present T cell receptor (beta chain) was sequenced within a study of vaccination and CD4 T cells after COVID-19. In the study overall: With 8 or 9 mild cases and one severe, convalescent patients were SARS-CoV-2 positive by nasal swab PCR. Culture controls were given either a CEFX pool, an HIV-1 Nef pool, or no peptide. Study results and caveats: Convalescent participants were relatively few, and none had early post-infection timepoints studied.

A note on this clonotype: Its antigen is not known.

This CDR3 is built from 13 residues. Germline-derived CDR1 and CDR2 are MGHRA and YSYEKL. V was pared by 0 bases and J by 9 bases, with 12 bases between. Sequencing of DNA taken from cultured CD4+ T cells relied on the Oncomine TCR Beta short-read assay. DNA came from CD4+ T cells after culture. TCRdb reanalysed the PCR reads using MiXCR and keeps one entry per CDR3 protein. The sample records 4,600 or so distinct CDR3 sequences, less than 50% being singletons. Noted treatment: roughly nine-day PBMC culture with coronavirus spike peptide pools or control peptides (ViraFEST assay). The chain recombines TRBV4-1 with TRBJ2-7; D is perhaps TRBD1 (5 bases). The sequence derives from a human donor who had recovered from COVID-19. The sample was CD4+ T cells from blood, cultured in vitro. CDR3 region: CASSQDQGMVQYF. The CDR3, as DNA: TGCGCCAGCAGCCAAGATCAGGGAATGGTGCAGTACTTC.